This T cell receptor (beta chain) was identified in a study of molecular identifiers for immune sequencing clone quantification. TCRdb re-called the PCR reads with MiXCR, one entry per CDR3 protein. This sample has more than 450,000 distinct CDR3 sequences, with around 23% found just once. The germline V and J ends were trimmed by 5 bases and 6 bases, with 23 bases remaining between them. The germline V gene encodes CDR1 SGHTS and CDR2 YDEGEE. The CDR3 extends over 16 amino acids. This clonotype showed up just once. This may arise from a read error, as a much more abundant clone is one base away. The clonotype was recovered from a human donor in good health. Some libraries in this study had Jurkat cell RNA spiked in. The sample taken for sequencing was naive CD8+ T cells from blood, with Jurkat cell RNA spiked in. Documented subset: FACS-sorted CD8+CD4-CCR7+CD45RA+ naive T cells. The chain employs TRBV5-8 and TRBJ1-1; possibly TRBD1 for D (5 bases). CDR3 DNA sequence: TGTGCCAGCAGTAATAATGTCGGTCCCAGGGACCCTGAAGCTTTCTTT. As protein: CASSNNVGPRDPEAFF.